Presented here are 18 T cell receptor beta chains from one specimen sequenced in a study of human T cells and chemical hapten exposure. Time point noted: patch test 3, about 24 weeks after DPC sensitization. The treatment was: therapeutic diphenylcyclopropenone sensitization with weekly scalp DPC. One entry per CDR3 protein results from TCRdb running MiXCR on the RACE reads. The sample includes 80,000 to 100,000 distinct CDR3 sequences, 9.5% to 13% of them seen just once. The sample was whole blood, taken in connection with sensitization to the hapten diphenylcyclopropenone (DPC). The receptor source for this set is a woman in her twenties or thirties with alopecia areata. Some clones in this sample may be carry-over from other donors' samples.

The rearrangement links TRBV6-2 or TRBV6-3 to TRBJ2-7; D might be TRBD1 (6 bases). There are 14 residues in the CDR3. Trimming removed 5 bases at V and 7 bases at J, with 18 bases between. Germline V gene lookup returns CDR1 MNHEY and CDR2 SVGEGT. This chain's CDR3 is CASSRPGVFGEQYV. The CDR3 DNA reads as TGTGCCAGCAGTCGGCCAGGGGTATTCGGGGAGCAGTACGTC.

This chain joins TRBV10-3 and TRBJ2-3; 8 bases agree with TRBD1. The CDR3 is 12 amino acids. J gave up 4 bases and V 10 bases, and 4 bases lay outside the gene matches. CDR1 and CDR2 from the germline V gene are ENHRY and SYGVKD. DNA for the CDR3: TGTGCCACCCAGGGGGCCTCAGATACGCAGTATTTT. This codes for CATQGASDTQYF.

This clonotype was found once. The genes are TRBV6-1 and TRBJ2-3; 7 nucleotides match TRBD1. CDR3 length equals 15 residues. Germline V gene lookup returns CDR1 MNHNS and CDR2 SASEGT. V gave up 4 bases and J gave up 5 bases; unmatched junction bases: 9. The CDR3 loop reads CASSVHRGKQDTQYF. In nucleotides, the CDR3 is TGTGCCAGCAGTGTACACAGGGGTAAGCAAGATACGCAGTATTTT.

This clonotype has ten or more counts. The DNA for the CDR3 is TGTGCCACTCTGGGACGGACGATAGAGACCCAGTACTTC. Its translation: CATLGRTIETQYF. This chain links TRBV6-1 with TRBJ2-5, with D perhaps matching TRBD1 or TRBD2 (5 bases each). Trimming removed 10 bases at V and 4 bases at J, with 16 bases between. CDR1 MNHNS and CDR2 SASEGT come from the germline V gene. This CDR3 is 13 amino acids long.

The J gene is TRBJ2-3, the V gene TRBV27; maybe TRBD2 (7 bases). Per germline, CDR1 MNHEY and CDR2 SMNVEV (reference sequence). Trimming took off 3 bases at V and 5 bases at J, with 15 bases between the two ends. The CDR3 spans 15 residues. DNA of the CDR3: TGTGCCAGCAGTTTTATTGGGGGGGGGCAAGATACGCAGTATTTT. It yields the protein CASSFIGGGQDTQYF.

This clonotype was seen at least ten times. The CDR3: CASSAGTGIPLHF. The CDR3 DNA is TGTGCCAGCAGCGCCGGGACAGGAATACCCCTCCACTTT. The chain employs TRBV11-2 and TRBJ1-6; 8 positions agree with TRBD1. This CDR3 has 13 residues. CDR1 and CDR2 (germline): SGHAT, FQNNGV. V lost 5 bases to trimming and J lost 12 bases; unmatched junction nucleotides: 6.

This clonotype has a handful of counts. The chain joins TRBV28 to TRBJ1-5, with 8 bases aligning to TRBD1. The CDR3 has 16 residues. Per the germline V gene, CDR1 is MDHEN and CDR2 is SYDVKM. V shed 5 bases, J shed 5 bases, and the junction held 11 bases outside the gene matches. CDR3 amino acids: CASSPPPDRVDQPQHF. Written as DNA, the CDR3 is TGTGCCAGCAGTCCTCCTCCGGACAGGGTAGATCAGCCCCAGCATTTT.

In this sample, this clonotype turned up a few times. The chain recombines TRBV27 with TRBJ2-7; D unclear. The CDR3 length is 12 residues. CDR1 is MNHEY, CDR2 SMNVEV, per germline (reference sequence). V was clipped by 5 bases and J by 2 bases, with 7 bases between them. The CDR3 nucleotides are TGTGCCAGCAGTCTCCCCCCCTACGAGCAGTACGTC. Its translation is CASSLPPYEQYV.

The J gene is TRBJ1-2, the V gene TRBV20-1; perhaps TRBD1 as D (6 bases). V lost 0 bases, J lost 13 bases, and 18 bases lay in between. Looked up from germline, CDR1 is DFQATT and CDR2 is SNEGSKA (reference sequence). CDR3 length equals 13 residues. The CDR3 loop is CSARDPTQGGSTF. The CDR3 DNA reads as TGCAGTGCTAGAGATCCTACACAGGGAGGGTCCACCTTC.

This clonotype was seen ten or more times. The chain uses TRBV10-3 and TRBJ1-5; TRBD1 aligns across 10 bases. Germline assignment: CDR1 ENHRY and CDR2 SYGVKD. V was pared by 5 bases and J by 8 bases, with 3 bases of the junction left unmatched. CDR3 length: 13 amino acids. CDR3: CAISPGQGKPQHF. The CDR3 DNA reads as TGTGCCATCAGTCCGGGACAGGGGAAGCCCCAGCATTTT.

This clonotype was seen a few times. This rearrangement joins TRBV12-3 or TRBV12-4 to TRBJ1-1; D not resolved. This CDR3 region has 13 residues. V shed 6 bases and J shed 1 base, with 9 bases lying between them. CDR3 protein: CASRSTENTEAFF. The CDR3 coding sequence is TGTGCCAGCAGATCAACCGAGAACACTGAAGCTTTCTTT.

At least ten counts were recorded for this clonotype. The chain joins TRBV7-3 to TRBJ1-1; weak D call: TRBD1 (5 bases). V lost 6 bases to trimming and J lost 5 bases, with 13 bases between them. The V gene's germline CDR1 is SGHTA and CDR2 FQGTGA. CDR3 length: 13 amino acids. The CDR3 region has the DNA TGTGCCAGCAGTCGAAGGTGGGGGACTGAAGCTTTCTTT. Translating it yields CASSRRWGTEAFF.

This clonotype was counted only a few times. The V gene is TRBV18, the J gene TRBJ2-5; D not certain. Germline CDR1 KGHSH, CDR2 LQKENI. Trimming stripped 3 bases from V and 1 base from J, with 6 bases between. The CDR3 has 13 residues. This chain's CDR3 is CASSPISQETQYF. The CDR3 bases are TGTGCCAGCTCACCGATTAGCCAAGAGACCCAGTACTTC.

This clonotype has a count of ten or more. This chain joins TRBV6-6 and TRBJ2-7; D is tentatively TRBD1 or TRBD2 (5 bases each). The germline V gene encodes CDR1 MNHNY and CDR2 SVGAGI (reference sequence). CDR3 length equals 13 residues. Deletions cut 10 bases from V and 7 bases from J, with 20 bases between. The CDR3 reads CATSRQPLEEQYV. CDR3 nucleotide sequence: TGTGCCACCTCCCGACAGCCACTAGAGGAGCAGTACGTC.

The rearrangement joins TRBV18 to TRBJ1-1; 8 positions agree with TRBD1. V shed 8 bases, J shed 2 bases, and the junction held 4 bases outside the gene matches. The CDR3 spans 13 residues. The germline V gene has CDR1 KGHSH and CDR2 LQKENI. CDR3 loop: CASLQGGNTEAFF. Written as DNA, the CDR3 is TGTGCCAGCCTACAGGGGGGAAACACTGAAGCTTTCTTT.

The chain combines TRBV12-3 or TRBV12-4 with TRBJ1-3; D remains unclear. The CDR3 contains 15 residues. Deletions cut 4 bases from V and 0 bases from J, with 10 bases between. The CDR3 protein is CASSWPGYSGNTIYF. For the CDR3, the DNA is TGTGCCAGCAGTTGGCCGGGGTACTCTGGAAACACCATATATTTT.

The gene calls are TRBV7-2 and TRBJ1-2, with TRBD1 as a possible D gene (5 bases). Trimming pared 1 base from V and 3 bases from J, leaving 12 bases between. The CDR3 totals 15 residues. CDR1 is SGHTA, CDR2 FQGNSA, per germline. CDR3 sequence: CASSLVVGTDYGYTF. DNA of the CDR3: TGTGCCAGCAGCTTAGTAGTCGGGACCGACTATGGCTACACCTTC.

This clonotype has ten or more counts. This chain joins TRBV28 and TRBJ1-5; 9 nucleotides match TRBD1. Germline V gives CDR1 MDHEN, CDR2 SYDVKM. This CDR3 spans 16 amino acids. With V trimmed by 5 bases and J by 4 bases, 9 bases remained unmatched. The CDR3: CASSGNMGQGNQPQHF. For the CDR3, the DNA is TGTGCCAGCAGTGGGAATATGGGACAGGGAAATCAGCCCCAGCATTTT.